Included here is one T cell receptor (beta chain) sequence, with context. The data are from a study of blood T cell repertoires in COVID-19. Repertoires were generated with immunoSEQ multiplex PCR, while TCRdb's copy carries only in-frame clones and drops some. This sample has about 330,000 clones; about 92% occur once, and the top ten carry 15% to 20%. The CDR3 has 12 amino acids. Germline CDR1 is LNHDA and CDR2 is SQIVND (reference sequence). V dropped 10 bases and J dropped 4; count of bases not matched to a gene: 6. The TCR comes from a woman in her twenties or thirties who had recovered from COVID-19. Sample: PBMCs or T cells enriched from blood (not recorded which). This chain connects TRBV19 to TRBJ2-7, with 8 bases fitting TRBD1. CDR3 in DNA: TGTGCCACCGGACAGGGTAGGTACGAGCAGTACTTC. It codes for CATGQGRYEQYF.